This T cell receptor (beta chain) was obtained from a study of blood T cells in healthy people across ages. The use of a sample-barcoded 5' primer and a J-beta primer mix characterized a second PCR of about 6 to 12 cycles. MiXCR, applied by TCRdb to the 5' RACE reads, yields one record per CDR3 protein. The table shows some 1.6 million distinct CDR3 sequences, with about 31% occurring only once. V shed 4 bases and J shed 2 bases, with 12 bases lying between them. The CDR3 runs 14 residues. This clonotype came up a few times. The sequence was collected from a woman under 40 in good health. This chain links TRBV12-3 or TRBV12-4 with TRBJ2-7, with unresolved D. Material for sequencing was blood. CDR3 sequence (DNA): TGTGCCAGCAGTTACGACCAAGGTCCCTACGAGCAGTACTTC. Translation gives CASSYDQGPYEQYF.